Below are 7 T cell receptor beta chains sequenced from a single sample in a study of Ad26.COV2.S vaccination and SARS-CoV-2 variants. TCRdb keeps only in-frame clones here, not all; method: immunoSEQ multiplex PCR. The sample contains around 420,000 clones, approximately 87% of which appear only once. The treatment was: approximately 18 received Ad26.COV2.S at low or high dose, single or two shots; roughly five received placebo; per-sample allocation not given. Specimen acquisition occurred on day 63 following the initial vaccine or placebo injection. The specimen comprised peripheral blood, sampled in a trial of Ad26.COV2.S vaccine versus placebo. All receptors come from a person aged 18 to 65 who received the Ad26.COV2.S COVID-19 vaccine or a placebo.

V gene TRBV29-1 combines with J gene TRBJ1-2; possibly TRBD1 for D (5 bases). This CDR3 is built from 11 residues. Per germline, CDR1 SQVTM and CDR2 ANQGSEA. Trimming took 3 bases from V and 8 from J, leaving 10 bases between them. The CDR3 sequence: CSVDRKGGYTF. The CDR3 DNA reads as TGCAGCGTTGACAGGAAGGGGGGCTACACCTTC.

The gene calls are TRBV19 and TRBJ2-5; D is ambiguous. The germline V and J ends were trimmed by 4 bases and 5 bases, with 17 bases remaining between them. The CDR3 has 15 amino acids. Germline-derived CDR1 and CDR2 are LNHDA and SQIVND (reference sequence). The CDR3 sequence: CASSRAGLGRETQYF. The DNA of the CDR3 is TGTGCCAGTAGTAGGGCCGGATTAGGCCGGGAGACCCAGTACTTC.

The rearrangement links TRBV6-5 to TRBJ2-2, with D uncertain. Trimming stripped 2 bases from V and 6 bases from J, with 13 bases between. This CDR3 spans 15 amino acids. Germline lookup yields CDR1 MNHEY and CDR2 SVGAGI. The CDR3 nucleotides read TGTGCCAGCAGTTACGGGCCCGCTGGGGCCGGGGAGCTGTTTTTT. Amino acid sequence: CASSYGPAGAGELFF.

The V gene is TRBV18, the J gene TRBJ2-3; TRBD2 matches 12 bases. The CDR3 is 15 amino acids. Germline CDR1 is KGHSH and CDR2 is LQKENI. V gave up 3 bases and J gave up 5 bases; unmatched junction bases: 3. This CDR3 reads CASSPGLAGRDTQYF. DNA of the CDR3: TGTGCCAGCTCACCGGGACTAGCGGGCAGAGATACGCAGTATTTT. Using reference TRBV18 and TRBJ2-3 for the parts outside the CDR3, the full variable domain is NAGVMQNPRHLVRRRGQEARLRCSPMKGHSHVYWYRQLPEEGLKFMVYLQKENIIDESGMPKERFSAEFPKEGPSILRIQQVVRGDSAAYFCASSPGLAGRDTQYFGPGTRLTVL.

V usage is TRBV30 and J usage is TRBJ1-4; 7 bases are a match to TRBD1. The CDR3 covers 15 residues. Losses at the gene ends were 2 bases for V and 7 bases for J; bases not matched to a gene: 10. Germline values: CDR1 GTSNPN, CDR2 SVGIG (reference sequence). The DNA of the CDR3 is TGTGCCTGGAGTCTCCAGACAGGGAGGGGTGAAAAACTGTTTTTT. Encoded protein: CAWSLQTGRGEKLFF.

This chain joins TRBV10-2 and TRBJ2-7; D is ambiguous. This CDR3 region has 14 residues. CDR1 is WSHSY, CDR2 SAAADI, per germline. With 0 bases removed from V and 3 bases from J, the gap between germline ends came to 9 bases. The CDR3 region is CASSESKGNYEQYF. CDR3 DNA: TGCGCCAGCAGTGAGTCCAAGGGAAACTACGAGCAGTACTTC.

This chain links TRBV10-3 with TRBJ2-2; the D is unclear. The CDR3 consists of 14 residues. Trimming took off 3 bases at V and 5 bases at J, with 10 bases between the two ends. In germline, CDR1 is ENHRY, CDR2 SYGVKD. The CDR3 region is CAISEERMTGELFF. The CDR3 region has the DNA TGTGCCATCAGTGAAGAACGGATGACCGGGGAGCTGTTTTTT.